This TCR beta chain comes out of a study of Tregs in tolerant kidney transplant recipients (dated by TCRdb to about 2019). Background for the entire study: The study applied TCRbeta sequencing to find donor-specific regulatory T cells before combined kidney and bone marrow transplantation and then followed those same cells after transplant. Several methods of expanding Tregs specific for an allogeneic donor were compared by TCRbeta repertoire sequencing in a few healthy controls. The research as a whole found: Because only a small number of patients were included, the study had limitations, and the results will need to be validated in larger populations as well as under other immunosuppression protocols. Expanding Tregs with activated donor B cells appeared to identify the most biologically relevant and donor-specific TCRbeta repertoire. Biological reproducibility was not directly assessed, although technical replication error appeared to be minimal.

V is clipped by 5 bases and J by 4 bases, and the sequence between their germline boundaries is 14 bases long. From the cysteine through the phenylalanine, the CDR3 covers 14 amino acids. The sequence is cut down to CDR3 DNA, 42 bases in frame from base 1. Per the germline V gene (reference sequence), SEHNR is the CDR1 and FQNEAQ is the CDR2. For TCRbeta CDR3 sequencing, genomic DNA from the sorted cells was extracted using the QIAGEN DNeasy Blood and Tissue Kit. High-throughput TCRbeta CDR3 sequencing was carried out commercially through immunoSEQ, with PCR amplification with bias correction and internal controls included. Turning to the authors' computational methods: Unique productive TCRbeta sequences were defined by CDR3 nucleotide sequence where primers matched, and otherwise by CDR3 amino acid sequence together with Vbeta and Jbeta genes. To correct for sorting error, sequences found in more than one sorted population at a frequency ratio of 2:1 or less were discarded, and the remaining shared sequences were assigned to the population with the higher frequency. A sequence was defined as donor-reactive if the sequence was expanded at least 5-fold in CFSE-low cells compared with unstimulated cells and had a frequency of at least 0.01% in CFSE-low cells. Jensen-Shannon divergence, calculated on the top 100 TCRbeta sequences ranked by frequency, was used to quantify repertoire divergence. For any sample with multiple sequencing runs, sorting error was corrected in each run separately before the runs were pooled. In TCRdb, the immuneACCESS table is reduced to in-frame sequences with V and J assigned. These tables do not hold every clone; where another copy was compared, an unresolved V gene accounts for under half, and the others remain unexplained. That table supplies the V and J calls and clone size; D and trimming were determined from the DNA. The sample records around 50,000 clones, 80% to 90% of which are singletons. 4% to 6.5% of the sample rests with the top ten.

Thawed PBMCs were FACS-sorted into unstimulated Tregs (CD4+CD25+CD127-), CD4+ non-Tregs (CD4+CD25-), CD4 cells and CD8 cells. Healthy control blood was obtained either as purchased buffy coats or from healthy volunteers. Healthy control blood was processed by Ficoll density gradient to PBMCs and cryopreserved; patient PBMCs were collected before and after transplant. Comment on this clone: What this receptor recognizes is not known. One base away there is no much larger clone; base qualities are not given.

This receptor was taken from a human donor in good health. Sequencing input: CD4+ T cells from blood. This chain is built from TRBV7-9 and TRBJ2-5, with a tentative D call of TRBD1 or TRBD2, each matching 5 bases. The CDR3 corresponds to CASSVGTVGETQYF. The sequenced DNA is TGTGCCAGCAGCGTCGGGACGGTCGGAGAGACCCAGTACTTC.